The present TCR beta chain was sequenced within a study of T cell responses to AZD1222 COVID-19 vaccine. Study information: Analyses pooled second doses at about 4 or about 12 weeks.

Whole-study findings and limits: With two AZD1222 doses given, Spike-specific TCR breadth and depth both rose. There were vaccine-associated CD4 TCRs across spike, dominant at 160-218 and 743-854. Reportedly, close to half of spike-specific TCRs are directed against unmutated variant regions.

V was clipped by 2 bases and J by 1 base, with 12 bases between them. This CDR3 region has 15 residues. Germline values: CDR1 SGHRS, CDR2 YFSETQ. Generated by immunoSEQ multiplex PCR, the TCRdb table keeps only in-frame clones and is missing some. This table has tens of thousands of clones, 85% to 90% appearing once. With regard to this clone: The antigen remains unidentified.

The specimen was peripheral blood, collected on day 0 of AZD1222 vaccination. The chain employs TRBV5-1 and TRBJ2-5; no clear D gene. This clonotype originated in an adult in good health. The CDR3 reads CASSFDRWGQETQYF. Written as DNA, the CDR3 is TGCGCCAGCAGCTTCGACCGCTGGGGCCAAGAGACCCAGTACTTC.